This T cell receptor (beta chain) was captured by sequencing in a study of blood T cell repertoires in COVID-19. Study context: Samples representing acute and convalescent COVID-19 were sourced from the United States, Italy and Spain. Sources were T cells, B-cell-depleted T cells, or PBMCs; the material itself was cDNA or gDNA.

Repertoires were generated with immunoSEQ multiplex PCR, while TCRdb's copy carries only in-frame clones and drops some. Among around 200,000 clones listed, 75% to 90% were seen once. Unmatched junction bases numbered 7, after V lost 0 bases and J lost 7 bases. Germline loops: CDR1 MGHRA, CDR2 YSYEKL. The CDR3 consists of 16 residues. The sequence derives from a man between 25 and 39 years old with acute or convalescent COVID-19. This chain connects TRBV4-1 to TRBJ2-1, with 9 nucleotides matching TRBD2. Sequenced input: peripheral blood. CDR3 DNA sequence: TGCGCCAGCAGCCAAGATGTTAGCGGGGGCTTAAATGAGCAGTTCTTC. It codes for CASSQDVSGGLNEQFF.